These T cell receptor beta chains were read from a single sample in a study of blood T cell repertoires in COVID-19. The protocol was immunoSEQ multiplex PCR, while the TCRdb copy is restricted to in-frame clones and leaves out a portion. The profile shows 100,000 or so clones, more than 85% of them singletons. Sequenced material: peripheral blood. These receptors were collected from a man younger than 35 with acute or convalescent COVID-19. CDR3s include the opening cysteine and the closing phenylalanine or tryptophan. The order of the fields is V gene, J gene, D gene, clone size, CDR3 protein, CDR3 DNA. A D gene is named only where the DNA matches it firmly. Clone size appears in some rows only: once, few, many, or a class for an expanded clone.

>TRBV18|TRBJ1-4|TRBD1|NA
CASSQRQGATNEKLFF
TGTGCCAGCTCACAGCGACAGGGGGCAACTAATGAAAAACTGTTTTTT
>TRBV6-5|TRBJ1-2|NA|NA
CASSYSRGGRGYGYTF
TGTGCCAGCAGTTACTCCCGGGGGGGGCGCGGGTATGGCTACACCTTC
>TRBV9|TRBJ2-7|TRBD2|NA
CASSVGLAYEQYF
TGTGCCAGCAGCGTGGGACTAGCCTACGAGCAGTACTTC
>TRBV23-1|TRBJ2-7|TRBD1|NA
CASSQSRVLTGYYEQYF
TGCGCCAGCAGTCAATCGCGGGTATTGACAGGGTACTACGAGCAGTACTTC
>TRBV27|TRBJ1-1|TRBD1|once
CASSWDRGGTEAFF
TGTGCCAGCAGCTGGGACAGGGGAGGTACTGAAGCTTTCTTT
>TRBV6-5|TRBJ2-7|TRBD2|NA
CASNLAAAYEQYF
TGTGCCAGCAACCTAGCGGCCGCCTACGAGCAGTACTTC
>TRBV19|TRBJ2-5|NA|NA
CASSILVQETQYF
TGTGCCAGTAGTATCTTAGTCCAAGAGACCCAGTACTTC
>TRBV7-8|TRBJ1-2|NA|NA
CASSLGENYGYTF
TGTGCCAGCAGCTTAGGGGAGAACTATGGCTACACCTTC
>TRBV3-1/TRBV3-2|TRBJ1-6|TRBD1|NA
CASSPEGTVGGNSPLHF
TGTGCCAGCAGCCCAGAGGGGACAGTTGGTGGCAATTCACCCCTCCACTTT
>TRBV12-3/TRBV12-4|TRBJ1-5|NA|once
CASSQRNQPQHF
TGTGCCAGCAGCCAACGGAATCAGCCCCAGCATTTT
>TRBV27|TRBJ1-2|TRBD1|NA
CASSPHTGTGVDGYTF
TGTGCCAGCAGTCCGCATACCGGGACAGGGGTCGATGGCTACACCTTC
>TRBV6-6|TRBJ1-2|TRBD1|NA
CASSWTGNFYGYTF
TGTGCCAGCAGTTGGACAGGGAATTTCTATGGCTACACCTTC
>TRBV7-9|TRBJ2-3|TRBD1|NA
CASTRTGLSTDTQYF
TGTGCCAGCACCAGGACAGGGCTTTCAACAGATACGCAGTATTTT
>TRBV5-1|TRBJ2-3|NA|NA
CASSPAASYTTDTQYF
TGCGCCAGCAGCCCGGCGGCTAGCTATACCACAGATACGCAGTATTTT
>TRBV9|TRBJ2-5|NA|NA
CASSTVGTSETQYF
TGTGCCAGCAGCACAGTCGGGACTTCGGAGACCCAGTACTTC
>TRBV27|TRBJ2-1|NA|NA
CASIPGGLVGGGEQFF
TGTGCCAGCATTCCAGGGGGACTAGTCGGGGGTGGTGAGCAGTTCTTC
>TRBV10-2|TRBJ2-2|NA|NA
CASSELSTLNTGELFF
TGCGCCAGCAGTGAACTATCAACCTTGAACACCGGGGAGCTGTTTTTT
>TRBV19|TRBJ1-2|TRBD1|NA
CASSFQGDYGYTF
TGTGCCAGTAGTTTTCAGGGGGACTATGGCTACACCTTC
>TRBV25-1|TRBJ2-5|NA|NA
CASSLLGAGRGETQYF
TGTGCCAGCAGTCTCCTAGGGGCCGGCAGGGGAGAGACCCAGTACTTC
>TRBV2|TRBJ2-5|NA|NA
CASSEIVELETQYF
TGTGCCAGCAGTGAAATAGTGGAGTTGGAGACCCAGTACTTC
>TRBV19|TRBJ1-1|NA|NA
CASRGRAISEAFF
TGTGCCAGTAGGGGCAGGGCGATTAGTGAAGCTTTCTTT
>TRBV18|TRBJ1-5|TRBD1|NA
CASSPPGQGVGSPQHF
TGTGCCAGCTCACCACCAGGACAGGGGGTGGGATCGCCCCAGCATTTT
>TRBV21-1|TRBJ2-6|NA|NA
CASSKRSGDSGANVLTF
TGTGCCAGCAGCAAAAGGTCCGGGGATTCTGGGGCCAACGTCCTGACTTTC
>TRBV7-9|TRBJ1-3|NA|NA
CASCPNSGNTIYF
TGTGCCAGCTGCCCTAACTCTGGAAACACCATATATTTT